A single T cell receptor (beta chain) is shown here with its context. Its antigen is not known. The germline V gene has CDR1 SGHDN and CDR2 FVKESK. There are 15 residues in the CDR3. The V segment lost 2 bases and the J segment 1 base; nucleotides outside the gene matches: 3. This record comes from a study of cytomegalovirus exposure and HLA in healthy donors. Study-wide background: An earlier analysis found fewer than 140 million unique TCR beta sequences from around 180 million T cells.

The study, taken as a whole, reports: The study put around 180 TCR beta chains on its list as cytomegalovirus-associated. Researchers reported from a later analysis that most CMV-associated TCR beta chains appeared HLA-restricted. In an earlier analysis, productive rearrangement rates for most beta V segments clustered near 87% or 30%.

The study ran its PCR with 60 Vbeta and 13 Jbeta primers. The table came from immunoSEQ multiplex PCR; TCRdb's copy has only in-frame clones and leaves some out. The sample's table shows 21,000 or so clones. This receptor was identified in a man in his 60s in good health and CMV-seropositive. The sample was PBMCs. V is TRBV14 and J is TRBJ1-1; the match to TRBD1 covers 8 bases. The CDR3: CASSQFQGANTEAFF. CDR3 sequence (DNA): TGTGCCAGCAGCCAATTTCAGGGGGCGAACACTGAAGCTTTCTTT.